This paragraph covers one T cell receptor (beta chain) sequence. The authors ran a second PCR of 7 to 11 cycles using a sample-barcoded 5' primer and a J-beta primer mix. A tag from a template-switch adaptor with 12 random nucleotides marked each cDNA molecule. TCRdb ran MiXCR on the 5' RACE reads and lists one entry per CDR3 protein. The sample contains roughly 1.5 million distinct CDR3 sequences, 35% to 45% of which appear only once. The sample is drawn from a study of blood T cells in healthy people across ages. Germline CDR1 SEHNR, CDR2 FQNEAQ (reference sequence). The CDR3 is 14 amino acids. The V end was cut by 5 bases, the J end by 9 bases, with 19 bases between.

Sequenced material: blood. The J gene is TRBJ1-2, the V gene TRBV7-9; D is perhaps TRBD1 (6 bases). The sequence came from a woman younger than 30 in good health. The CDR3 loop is CASSPMTGGSSYTF. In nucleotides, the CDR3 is TGTGCCAGCAGCCCGATGACAGGAGGATCGAGCTACACCTTC.